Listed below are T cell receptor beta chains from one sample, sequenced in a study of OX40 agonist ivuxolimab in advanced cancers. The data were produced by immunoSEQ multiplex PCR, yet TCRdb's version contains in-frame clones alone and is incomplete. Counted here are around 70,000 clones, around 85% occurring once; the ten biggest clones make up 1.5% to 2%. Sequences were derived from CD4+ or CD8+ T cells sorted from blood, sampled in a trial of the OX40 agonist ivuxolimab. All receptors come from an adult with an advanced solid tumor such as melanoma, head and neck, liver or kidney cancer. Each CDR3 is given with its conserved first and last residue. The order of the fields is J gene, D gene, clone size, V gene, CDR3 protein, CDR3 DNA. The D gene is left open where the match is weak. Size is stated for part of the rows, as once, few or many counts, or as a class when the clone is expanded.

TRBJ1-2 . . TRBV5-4 CFLGEGRNYGYTF TGTTTCCTTGGGGAGGGAAGAAACTATGGCTACACCTTC
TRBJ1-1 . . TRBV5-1 CASSLDRPEREAFF TGCGCCAGCAGCTTGGACCGACCCGAACGTGAGGCTTTCTTT
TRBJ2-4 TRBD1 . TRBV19 CASSTRQGRDIQYF TGTGCCAGTAGTACCCGACAGGGACGGGACATTCAGTACTTC
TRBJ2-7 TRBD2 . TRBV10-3 CAIKGSGAYEQYF TGTGCCATCAAGGGTAGCGGGGCCTACGAGCAGTACTTC
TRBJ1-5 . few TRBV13 CASSLGGQYSNQPQHF TGTGCCAGCAGCTTAGGAGGACAGTATAGCAATCAGCCCCAGCATTTT
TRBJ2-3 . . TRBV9 CASASGLSTDTQYF TGTGCCAGCGCGTCAGGGCTGAGCACAGATACGCAGTATTTT
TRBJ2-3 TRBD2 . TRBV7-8 CASSSGTSGSDTQYF TGTGCCAGCAGCTCAGGGACTAGCGGAAGTGATACGCAGTATTTT
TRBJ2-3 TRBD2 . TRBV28 CASSGASGRLTDTQYF TGTGCCAGCAGCGGGGCTAGCGGGAGGTTGACAGATACGCAGTATTTT
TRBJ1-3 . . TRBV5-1 CASSQAGSSGNTIYF TGCGCCAGCAGCCAGGCGGGGAGCTCTGGAAACACCATATATTTT
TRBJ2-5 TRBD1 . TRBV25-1 CASWTGGSRETQYF TGTGCCAGCTGGACAGGGGGCTCTCGGGAGACCCAGTACTTC
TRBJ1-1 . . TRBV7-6 CASSLRGPNTEAFF TGTGCCAGCAGCTTACGGGGACCGAACACTGAAGCTTTCTTT
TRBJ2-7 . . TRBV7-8 CASSLGRRDGVYEQYF TGTGCCAGCAGCTTAGGTAGACGGGACGGGGTATACGAGCAGTACTTC
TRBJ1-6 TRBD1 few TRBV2 CASRRGQDNSPLHF TGTGCCAGCAGGCGCGGACAGGATAATTCACCCCTCCACTTT
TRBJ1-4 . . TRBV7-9 CASSPDWDEKLFF TGTGCCAGCAGCCCTGACTGGGATGAAAAACTGTTTTTT
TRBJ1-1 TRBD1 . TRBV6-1 CASNPQGRTEAFF TGTGCCAGCAACCCACAGGGGCGAACTGAAGCTTTCTTT
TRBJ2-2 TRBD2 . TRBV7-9 CASSLGRTSGPSNTGELFF TGTGCCAGCAGCTTAGGGAGGACTAGCGGGCCTTCGAACACCGGGGAGCTGTTTTTT
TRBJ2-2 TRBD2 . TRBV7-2 CASSLAWGGYTGELFF TGTGCCAGCAGCTTAGCTTGGGGGGGATACACCGGGGAGCTGTTTTTT
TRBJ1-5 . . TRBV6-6 CASSAGTLSNQPQHF TGTGCCAGCAGCGCCGGGACACTGAGCAATCAGCCCCAGCATTTT
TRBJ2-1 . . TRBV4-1 CASSQVDLLSYNEQFF TGCGCCAGCAGCCAAGTCGATTTACTTTCATACAATGAGCAGTTCTTC
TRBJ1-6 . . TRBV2 CASTTLGGSRGSPLHF TGTGCCAGCACTACCCTCGGGGGGTCTCGGGGTTCACCCCTCCACTTT
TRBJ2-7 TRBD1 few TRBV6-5 CASSYSVRGPYEQYF TGTGCCAGCAGTTACTCGGTCAGGGGGCCCTACGAGCAGTACTTC
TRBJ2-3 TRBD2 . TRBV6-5 CASRERGGPTDTQYF TGTGCCAGCAGGGAACGGGGAGGGCCAACAGATACGCAGTATTTT
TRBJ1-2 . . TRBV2 CASSDGLGGYTF TGTGCCAGCAGTGACGGTCTGGGAGGCTACACCTTC
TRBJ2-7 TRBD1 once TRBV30 CAYRDSSYEQYF TGTGCCTACCGGGACAGCTCCTACGAGCAGTACTTC
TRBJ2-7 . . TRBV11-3 CASSPSGGYEQYF TGTGCCAGCAGCCCGTCTGGGGGATACGAGCAGTACTTC
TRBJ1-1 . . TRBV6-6 CASSYGGGSGTEAFF TGTGCCAGCAGTTACGGCGGGGGTAGTGGCACTGAAGCTTTCTTT
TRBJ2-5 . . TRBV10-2 CASRQAQETQYF TGCGCCTCCCGACAGGCCCAAGAGACCCAGTACTTC
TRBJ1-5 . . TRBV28 CATRAPGGEYQPQHF TGTGCCACCCGAGCTCCTGGGGGGGAGTACCAGCCCCAGCATTTT
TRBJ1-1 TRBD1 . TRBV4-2 CASSPRQGANTEAFF TGTGCCAGCAGCCCCCGACAGGGAGCGAACACTGAAGCTTTCTTT
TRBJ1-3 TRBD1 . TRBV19 CASTSTGVLSGNTIYF TGTGCCAGTACCTCGACAGGGGTCCTCTCTGGAAACACCATATATTTT
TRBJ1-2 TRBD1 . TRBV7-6 CASSPSRDSYGYTF TGTGCCAGCAGCCCCTCGAGGGACAGCTATGGCTACACCTTC
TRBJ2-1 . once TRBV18 CASSLSSVRVEQFF TGTGCCAGCTCCCTGTCCTCAGTGCGGGTTGAGCAGTTCTTC
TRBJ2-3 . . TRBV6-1 CASRNQGTTDTQYF TGTGCCAGCCGAAATCAGGGTACCACAGATACGCAGTATTTT
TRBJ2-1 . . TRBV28 CASTPGGTLYEQFF TGTGCCAGCACCCCCGGGGGAACTCTCTATGAGCAGTTCTTC
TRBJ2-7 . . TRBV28 CASSTQGGPTTQQYF TGTGCCAGCAGCACCCAAGGGGGGCCCACTACGCAGCAGTACTTC
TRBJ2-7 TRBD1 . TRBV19 CASSIGGQGYYEQYF TGTGCCAGTAGTATCGGAGGACAGGGGTACTACGAGCAGTACTTC
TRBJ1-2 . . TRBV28 CASSPPDERLGYTF TGTGCCAGCAGTCCGCCGGACGAGCGACTGGGCTACACCTTC
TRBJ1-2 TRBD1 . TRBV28 CASTGQGLIYGYTF TGTGCCAGTACGGGACAGGGGCTAATCTATGGCTACACCTTC
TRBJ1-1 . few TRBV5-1 CASSSDPKTEAFF TGCGCCAGCAGTTCCGACCCTAAAACTGAAGCTTTCTTT
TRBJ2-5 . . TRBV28 CASTGRLQGGETQYF TGTGCCAGCACCGGAAGGCTACAGGGAGGAGAGACCCAGTACTTC
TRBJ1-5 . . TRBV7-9 CASSLDPGGNQPQHF TGTGCCAGCAGCTTAGACCCAGGGGGCAATCAGCCCCAGCATTTT
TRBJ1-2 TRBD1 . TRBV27 CASSPMLGTGSDYTF TGTGCCAGCAGTCCCATGCTCGGGACAGGGTCTGATTACACCTTC
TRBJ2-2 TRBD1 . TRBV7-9 CASRGTGDELFF TGTGCCAGCAGAGGGACAGGTGATGAGCTGTTTTTT
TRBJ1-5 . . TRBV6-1 CASSEARGRPQHF TGTGCCAGCAGTGAAGCGCGTGGACGGCCCCAGCATTTT
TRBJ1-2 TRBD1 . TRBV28 CASRTRQGAPGYTF TGTGCCAGCAGGACTAGACAGGGGGCGCCTGGCTACACCTTC
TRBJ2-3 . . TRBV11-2 CASSLGLSDTQYF TGTGCCAGCAGCTTAGGGTTATCGGATACGCAGTATTTT
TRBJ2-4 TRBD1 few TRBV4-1 CASSQEGTTGGKNIQYF TGCGCCAGCAGCCAAGAGGGTACCACAGGGGGCAAAAACATTCAGTACTTC
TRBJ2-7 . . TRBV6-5 CASSYRDQTYEQYF TGTGCCAGCAGTTACCGGGACCAGACCTACGAGCAGTACTTC
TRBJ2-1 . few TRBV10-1 CASSEPKTGPAQGEFF TGCGCCAGCAGTGAGCCAAAGACCGGCCCCGCCCAAGGGGAGTTCTTC
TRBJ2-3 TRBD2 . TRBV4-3 CASSQTSGGTDTQYF TGCGCCAGCAGCCAGACTAGCGGGGGCACAGATACGCAGTATTTT
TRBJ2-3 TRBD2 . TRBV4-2 CASSQDRLPSGGASTDTQYF TGTGCCAGCAGCCAAGATCGGTTGCCTAGCGGGGGGGCTAGCACAGATACGCAGTATTTT